This TCR beta chain was captured by sequencing in a study of T-cell memory formation after mild COVID-19. General observations from the study: Some responding clones appeared in pre-infection memory, suggesting cross-reactive memory joined.

TCRdb re-derived calls from the 5' RACE reads in MiXCR, one entry per CDR3 protein. Altogether approximately 99,000 distinct CDR3 sequences are present, roughly a sixth being singletons, with the ten largest covering about 6%. This clonotype was counted only a few times. What it binds is not known. V was trimmed by 3 bases and J by 4 bases, leaving 10 bases between them. The CDR3 is 14 residues long. Germline assignment: CDR1 WNHNN and CDR2 SYGVQD (reference sequence). The specimen sequenced was PBMCs or a T cell subset sorted from them (not recorded which). The rearrangement links TRBV10-1 to TRBJ2-1; tentative D call: TRBD2 (5 bases). The clonotype was recovered from a man between 18 and 29 years old who had mild COVID-19 (a few samples of this study predate the infection). Cell type and time point are not known. CDR3 residues: CASSDAGPYNEQFF. In nucleotides, the CDR3 is TGCGCCAGCAGTGATGCGGGTCCTTACAATGAGCAGTTCTTC.